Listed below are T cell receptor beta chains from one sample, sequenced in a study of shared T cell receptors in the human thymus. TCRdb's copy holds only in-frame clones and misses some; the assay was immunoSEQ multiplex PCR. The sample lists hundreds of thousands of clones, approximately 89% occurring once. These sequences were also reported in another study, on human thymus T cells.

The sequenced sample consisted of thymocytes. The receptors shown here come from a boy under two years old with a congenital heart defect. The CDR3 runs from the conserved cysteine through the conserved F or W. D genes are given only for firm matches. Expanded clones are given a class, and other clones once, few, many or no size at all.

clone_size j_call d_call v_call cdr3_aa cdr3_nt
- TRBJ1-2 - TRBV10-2 CASSESSAGQCYTF TGCGCCAGCAGTGAGTCGTCTGCCGGACAGTGCTACACCTTC
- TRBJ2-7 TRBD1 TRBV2 CASSEGGQGHEQYF TGTGCCAGCAGTGAAGGGGGACAGGGACACGAGCAGTACTTC
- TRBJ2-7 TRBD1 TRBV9 CASTTGVAYEQYF TGTGCCAGCACGACAGGGGTGGCCTACGAGCAGTACTTC
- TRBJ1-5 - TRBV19 CASSSQQEIHSNQPQHF TGTGCCAGTAGTTCACAACAGGAGATTCATAGCAATCAGCCCCAGCATTTT
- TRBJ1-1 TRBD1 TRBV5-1 CASSSRGFTENTEAFF TGCGCCAGCAGCTCCAGGGGGTTCACAGAGAACACTGAAGCTTTCTTT
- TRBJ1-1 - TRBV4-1 CASSGGGYYLNTEAFF TGCGCCAGCAGCGGTGGGGGGTATTACTTGAACACTGAAGCTTTCTTT
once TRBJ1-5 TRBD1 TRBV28 CASTYDRENQPQHF TGTGCCAGCACCTACGACAGGGAAAATCAGCCCCAGCATTTT
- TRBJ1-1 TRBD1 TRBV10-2 CASSKADRGTDEAFF TGCGCCAGCAGTAAAGCCGACAGGGGGACCGATGAAGCTTTCTTT
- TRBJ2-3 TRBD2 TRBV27 CASRGLGVADTQYF TGTGCCAGCAGGGGACTAGGGGTGGCAGATACGCAGTATTTT
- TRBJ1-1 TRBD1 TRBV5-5 CASSLGGQGSVDTEAFF TGTGCCAGCAGCTTGGGCGGACAGGGAAGTGTCGACACTGAAGCTTTCTTT
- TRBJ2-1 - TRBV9 CASSPHRLAGSYNEQFF TGTGCCAGCAGCCCCCATCGCCTGGCGGGCTCCTACAATGAGCAGTTCTTC
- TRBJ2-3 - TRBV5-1 CASSFRSTSFTSTDTQYF TGCGCCAGCAGCTTCCGATCTACTAGCTTCACTAGCACAGATACGCAGTATTTT
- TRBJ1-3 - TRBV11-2 CASSLRGGRGWDSGNTIYF TGTGCCAGCAGCTTACGGGGGGGTCGGGGATGGGACTCTGGAAACACCATATATTTT
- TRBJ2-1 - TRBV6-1 CASSYLDPNEQFF TGTGCCAGCAGCTATCTAGACCCGAATGAGCAGTTCTTC
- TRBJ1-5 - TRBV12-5 CASGLFPSNQPQHF TGTGCTAGTGGTTTGTTTCCAAGCAATCAGCCCCAGCATTTT
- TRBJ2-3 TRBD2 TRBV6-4 CASSKTAGGSTDTQYF TGTGCCAGCAGTAAAACAGCGGGGGGGTCTACAGATACGCAGTATTTT
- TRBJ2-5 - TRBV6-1 CASSPLGDETQYF TGTGCCAGCAGCCCTCTCGGGGATGAGACCCAGTACTTC
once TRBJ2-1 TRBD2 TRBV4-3 CASSQLAVSLYNEQFF TGCGCCAGCAGCCAGCTAGCGGTATCATTATACAATGAGCAGTTCTTC
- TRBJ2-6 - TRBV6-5 CASSYLGANVLTF TGTGCCAGCAGTTACCTAGGGGCCAACGTCCTGACTTTC
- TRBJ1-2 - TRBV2 CASSGGPNYGYTF TGTGCCAGCAGTGGAGGTCCTAACTATGGCTACACCTTC
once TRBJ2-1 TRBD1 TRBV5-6 CASSWDPGQGRYNEQFF TGTGCCAGCAGCTGGGACCCGGGACAGGGTCGCTACAATGAGCAGTTCTTC
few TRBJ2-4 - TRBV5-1 CASSFGQGGHKNIQYF TGCGCCAGCAGCTTCGGGCAGGGTGGGCACAAAAACATTCAGTACTTC